One and the same sample provided the 4 T cell receptor beta chains below, sequenced in a study of blood T cell repertoires in COVID-19. Assay used: immunoSEQ multiplex PCR; TCRdb lists only in-frame clones, some missing. Among around 97,000 clones, roughly 79% were seen once, and the ten largest hold 8.5% to 12%. What was sequenced was peripheral blood. These receptor sequences come from a man aged 65-85 years with acute or convalescent COVID-19.

The CDR3 nucleotides are TGTGCCAGCAGTCCTGCGGGAGTGCTCGCCGGGGAGCTGTTTTTT. Protein product: CASSPAGVLAGELFF. The chain joins TRBV28 to TRBJ2-2; 7 bases map to TRBD2. Trimming cost V 5 bases and J 6 bases; bases outside gene matches: 9. The length of the CDR3 is 15 residues. The germline V gene encodes CDR1 MDHEN and CDR2 SYDVKM.

This chain uses TRBV5-8 with TRBJ2-2; maybe TRBD1 (6 bases). Germline loops: CDR1 SGHTS, CDR2 YDEGEE. V dropped 2 bases and J dropped 3 bases, with 17 bases sitting between them. The CDR3 is made up of 17 amino acids. CDR3: CASSLGTRKGHTGELFF. CDR3 in DNA: TGTGCCAGCAGCTTAGGGACAAGAAAGGGGCACACCGGGGAGCTGTTTTTT. Full variable domain (remainder filled in from reference TRBV5-8 and TRBJ2-2): EAGVTQSPTHLIKTRGQQATLRCSPISGHTSVYWYQQALGLGLQFLLWYDEGEERNRGNFPPRFSGRQFPNYSSELNVNALELEDSALYLCASSLGTRKGHTGELFFGEGSRLTVL.

The CDR3, as DNA: TGTGCCAGCAGCGTAGGGGCTAGCGGAGCCCGCACAGATACGCAGTATTTT. Protein sequence: CASSVGASGARTDTQYF. The chain is built from TRBV9 and TRBJ2-3, with 7 nucleotides matching TRBD2. The J segment lost 1 base and the V segment lost 0 bases, leaving 8 bases of the junction unmatched. The germline gives CDR1 SGDLS, CDR2 YYNGEE. The CDR3 totals 17 residues.

This chain joins TRBV4-2 and TRBJ1-5; D is possibly TRBD1 (6 bases). The CDR3 is made up of 18 amino acids. With 1 base removed from V and 0 bases from J, the gap between germline ends came to 16 bases. The germline V gene encodes CDR1 LGHNA and CDR2 YNFKEQ. The CDR3 loop reads CASSQGTATIYSNQPQHF. Here the CDR3 DNA reads TGTGCCAGCAGCCAAGGGACAGCGACAATTTATAGCAATCAGCCCCAGCATTTT.